Following are 32 T cell receptor beta chains from one sample sequenced in a study of metastatic and nonmetastatic thyroid tumors. Patients underwent thyroid surgery, and none had received any treatment before it. TCRdb ran MiXCR on the PCR reads. This table holds 50,000 or so clones, more than 15% found once. The sequencing sample was made of blood. These receptor sequences come from a female donor with papillary thyroid cancer or a benign thyroid nodule (not recorded which). Some clones in this sample may be carry-over from other donors' samples.

This clone was seen ten or more times. This sample includes further DNA sequences coding for the same CDR3. This CDR3 is CASRQQGINEQYF. The CDR3 bases are TGTGCCAGTAGACAACAGGGGATCAACGAGCAGTACTTC. The chain recombines TRBV19 with TRBJ2-7; 7 nucleotides agree with TRBD1. V lost 6 bases to trimming and J lost 5 bases; unmatched junction nucleotides: 7. The CDR3 consists of 13 residues. The germline gives CDR1 LNHDA, CDR2 SQIVND (reference sequence).

This clone has a single count. V is TRBV30 and J is TRBJ1-6; tentatively, D is TRBD1 (6 bases). Germline V gene lookup returns CDR1 GTSNPN and CDR2 SVGIG (reference sequence). CDR3 length equals 13 residues. V was cut by 4 bases and J by 6 bases, with 10 bases left in between. The CDR3 here is CAWTGGANSPLHF. CDR3 coding DNA: TGTGCCTGGACTGGGGGCGCTAATTCACCCCTCCACTTT.

This clone came up many times. Other nucleotide sequences in the sample specify the same CDR3. The V call is TRBV19, the J call TRBJ1-5, with D uncertain. The V gene's germline CDR1 is LNHDA and CDR2 SQIVND (reference sequence). There are 12 residues in the CDR3. V was trimmed by 4 bases and J by 4 bases, leaving 5 bases between them. This CDR3 is CASSTRNQPQHF. Written as DNA, the CDR3 is TGTGCCAGTAGTACTAGAAATCAGCCCCAGCATTTT.

In its sample, this clone was seen once. One end of the junction fails to match germline, which may point to a read error. The rearrangement joins TRBV11-2 to TRBJ2-7; 10 bases match TRBD2. The germline CDR1 and CDR2 sequences are SGHAT and FQNNGV. The CDR3 covers 17 residues. Here the CDR3 reads CASSQSTSGMSSYDQYF. The CDR3 bases are TGTGCCAGCAGCCAAAGCACTAGCGGGATGAGCTCCTACGATCAGTACTTC.

This clone was detected ten times or more. The chain links TRBV28 to TRBJ1-5, with D hard to call. V gave up 6 bases and J gave up 4 bases, with 10 bases separating them. The CDR3 spans 13 residues. Germline values: CDR1 MDHEN, CDR2 SYDVKM. CDR3 amino acids: CASRELGNQPQHF. The CDR3 nucleotides are TGTGCCAGCAGGGAGCTAGGGAATCAGCCCCAGCATTTT. Using reference TRBV28 and TRBJ1-5 for the parts outside the CDR3, the full variable domain is DVKVTQSSRYLVKRTGEKVFLECVQDMDHENMFWYRQDPGLGLRLIYFSYDVKMKEKGDIPEGYSVSREKKERFSLILESASTNQTSMYLCASRELGNQPQHFGDGTRLSIL.

The table lists this clone with a few counts. The V call is TRBV6-1, the J call TRBJ2-7; no firm D call. The CDR3 has 10 residues. Per germline, CDR1 MNHNS and CDR2 SASEGT. CDR3 bases: TGTGCCAGCAGTGAAACAAGGGTATTTGTG. This encodes CASSETRVFV.

This clone was counted at least ten times. The chain links TRBV7-9 to TRBJ1-5; D is unclear. V was cut by 3 bases and J by 7 bases, with 10 bases left in between. This CDR3 contains 13 residues. CDR1 and CDR2 from the germline V gene are SEHNR and FQNEAQ (reference sequence). The CDR3 bases are TGTGCCAGCAGCTTTAGGGTAGGCCAGCCCCAGCATTTT. Protein: CASSFRVGQPQHF.

This clone turned up a few times. Different DNA sequences within this sample yield the same CDR3. The chain links TRBV19 to TRBJ1-1; D call uncertain. CDR1 LNHDA and CDR2 SQIVND come from the germline V gene (reference sequence). The CDR3 runs 14 residues. V gave up 8 bases and J gave up 3 bases, with 16 bases separating them. This CDR3 is CASFPGSSYTEAFF. The DNA of the CDR3 is TGTGCCAGTTTCCCCGGTAGTTCATACACTGAAGCTTTCTTT.

As regards this clone: The junction departs from germline at one end; a sequencing error may be responsible. The chain carries TRBV7-8 and TRBJ2-7, with 8 bases fitting TRBD1. Germline CDR1 and CDR2: SGHVS and FQNEAQ. The CDR3 loop spans 16 amino acids. Here the CDR3 DNA reads TGTGGCAGCAGCCCAGGCCGTGGGACAGGTAGCTACGAGCAGTACTTC. Translation: CGSSPGRGTGSYEQYF.

This clone was seen ten or more times. The chain carries TRBV11-2 and TRBJ2-1; 7 bases are a match to TRBD2. Germline CDR1 is SGHAT and CDR2 is FQNNGV. The CDR3 loop spans 15 amino acids. The trim removed 5 bases at V and 6 bases at J, leaving 10 bases unmatched. The CDR3 DNA reads as TGTGCCAGCAGCCCAATACGGGGGGTGGGCAATGAGCAGTTCTTC. Amino acid sequence: CASSPIRGVGNEQFF.

This clone has ten or more counts. This chain connects TRBV28 to TRBJ2-7; a possible D gene is TRBD2 (6 bases). The CDR3 covers 14 residues. The germline V gene encodes CDR1 MDHEN and CDR2 SYDVKM. V was clipped by 4 bases and J by 3 bases, with 13 bases between them. In nucleotides, the CDR3 is TGTGCCAGCAGTTCATCTAGCGATAGCTACGAGCAGTACTTC. As protein: CASSSSSDSYEQYF.

By proportion, this clone is medium-sized. V gene TRBV12-3 or TRBV12-4 combines with J gene TRBJ2-7; the D gene is possibly TRBD2 (5 bases). The CDR3 is 13 amino acids. V dropped 8 bases and J dropped 3 bases, with 14 bases sitting between them. The CDR3 reads CASGGVFFYEQYF. CDR3 bases: TGTGCCAGCGGAGGAGTTTTCTTCTACGAGCAGTACTTC.

This clone was seen ten or more times. The chain links TRBV4-1 to TRBJ2-3; TRBD2 agrees at 8 bases. Germline V gene data show CDR1 as MGHRA and CDR2 as YSYEKL. V was pared by 1 base and J by 5 bases, with 8 bases of the junction left unmatched. This CDR3 spans 16 amino acids. The CDR3 coding sequence is TGCGCCAGCAGCCAAGGGGCCTGGGCGGGAGGAGATACGCAGTATTTT. This gives the protein CASSQGAWAGGDTQYF.

This clone has ten or more counts. The genes are TRBV10-3 and TRBJ2-3, with 7 bases that match TRBD2. V trimming: 2 bases; J trimming: 11 bases; junction bases outside the gene matches: 7. This CDR3 is 13 amino acids long. Per the germline V gene, CDR1 is ENHRY and CDR2 is SYGVKD. Here the CDR3 DNA reads TGTGCCATCAGTGAGCAGAAGCGGGACGAGCAGTATTTT. Residues: CAISEQKRDEQYF.

This clone was seen many times. The chain combines TRBV12-3 or TRBV12-4 with TRBJ2-7, with TRBD1 matching 9 bases. V shed 5 bases and J 3 bases; nucleotides not matched to a gene: 8. The length of the CDR3 is 15 residues. The CDR3 reads CASSRPGTGLYEQYF. For the CDR3, the DNA is TGTGCCAGCAGTAGGCCCGGGACAGGGCTCTACGAGCAGTACTTC.

This clone showed up just a few times. The V call is TRBV29-1, the J call TRBJ2-5, with TRBD2 matching over 8 bases. V lost 6 bases to trimming and J lost 7 bases; unmatched junction nucleotides: 7. Germline V gives CDR1 SQVTM, CDR2 ANQGSEA. CDR3 size: 12 residues. DNA for the CDR3: TGCAGCGTACGGGGGGGGGAAGCGACCCAGTACTTC. Translating gives CSVRGGEATQYF.

This clone was recorded many times. The chain has TRBV4-1 and TRBJ2-7; 10 bases line up with TRBD1. This CDR3 spans 14 amino acids. J gave up 5 bases and V 1 base, and 2 bases lay outside the gene matches. The germline CDR1 and CDR2 sequences are MGHRA and YSYEKL. DNA of the CDR3: TGCGCCAGCAGCCAAGCCGGGACAGGGGACGAGCAGTACTTC. Protein: CASSQAGTGDEQYF.

Concerning this clone itself: A read error is possible here, since a much larger clone lies one base away. This chain uses TRBV5-1 with TRBJ2-3; 9 bases line up with TRBD1. The V gene end was trimmed by 7 bases and the J gene end by 5 bases; junction bases not matched to a gene: 8. This CDR3 has 14 amino acids. Per the germline V gene, CDR1 is SGHRS and CDR2 is YFSETQ. This CDR3 is CASPPTGGIDTQYF. In DNA form, the CDR3 reads TGCGCCAGCCCCCCGACAGGGGGAATAGATACGCAGTATTTT.

With regard to this clone: A much more abundant neighbour one base away suggests this may be a read error. The V gene is TRBV5-4, the J gene TRBJ2-1, with TRBD2 matching 9 bases. The J segment lost 6 bases and the V segment lost 6 bases, leaving 10 bases of the junction unmatched. The CDR3 spans 15 residues. Germline CDR1 is SGHNT and CDR2 is YYREEE (reference sequence). The CDR3 bases are TGTGCCAGCATCTCCCGGGCGGGAGGGCCCAATGAGCAGTTCTTC. Protein: CASISRAGGPNEQFF.

This clone has at least ten counts. J is TRBJ2-7 and V is TRBV7-2; no clear D gene. Trimming cost V 3 bases and J 0 bases, with 6 bases left between them. Germline lookup yields CDR1 SGHTA and CDR2 FQGNSA. The CDR3 totals 13 residues. The chain's CDR3 is CASSFSRSYEQYF. The CDR3, as DNA: TGTGCCAGCAGCTTTTCGCGCTCCTACGAGCAGTACTTC.

This clone was found many times. This chain links TRBV20-1 with TRBJ2-7; 12 bases agree with TRBD2. The CDR3 is 14 amino acids. Germline lookup yields CDR1 DFQATT and CDR2 SNEGSKA (reference sequence). The V segment lost 8 bases and the J segment 3 bases; nucleotides outside the gene matches: 8. The CDR3 DNA sequence: TGCAGTTCCCCGAAGACTAGCGGGAGCTACGAGCAGTACTTC. This encodes CSSPKTSGSYEQYF.

This clone was detected ten times or more. The chain joins TRBV5-6 to TRBJ2-1, with 12 bases matching TRBD2. The CDR3 covers 14 residues. Germline V gene sequence: CDR1 SGHDT, CDR2 YYEEEE. The V segment lost 4 bases and the J segment 6 bases; nucleotides outside the gene matches: 2. The CDR3: CASSRGLAGNEQFF. The CDR3 coding sequence is TGTGCCAGCAGCCGGGGACTAGCGGGCAATGAGCAGTTCTTC.

This clone was counted only a few times. The rearrangement joins TRBV6-1 to TRBJ1-1; D remains unclear. CDR1 is MNHNS and CDR2 is SASEGT in the germline V gene. Trimming shortened V by 5 bases and J by 6 bases, and 19 bases separated the two germline ends. The CDR3 contains 15 residues. The CDR3 sequence is CASSPTVRGCAEAFF. The CDR3 nucleotides read TGTGCCAGCAGTCCAACCGTCCGAGGGTGCGCTGAAGCTTTCTTT.

This clone was found many times. The gene calls are TRBV12-3 or TRBV12-4 and TRBJ1-1; no firm D call. There are 13 residues in the CDR3. V gave up 5 bases and J gave up 4 bases, with 11 bases separating them. CDR3 loop: CASSEGPSTEAFF. Written as DNA, the CDR3 is TGTGCCAGCAGTGAAGGACCATCCACTGAAGCTTTCTTT.

This clone was seen more than once but under ten times. This sequence joins TRBV6-2 or TRBV6-3 and TRBJ1-2; D perhaps matches TRBD1 (5 bases). Trimming took 2 bases from V and 8 from J, leaving 15 bases between them. The V gene's germline CDR1 is MNHEY and CDR2 SVGEGT. The CDR3 totals 14 residues. The CDR3 reads CASSYPYGARGYTF. DNA of the CDR3: TGTGCCAGCAGTTACCCATACGGGGCTAGGGGCTACACCTTC.

This clone was seen only a few times. The chain recombines TRBV6-1 with TRBJ1-1, with 8 bases fitting TRBD1. V lost 6 bases, J lost 1 base, and 4 bases stayed unmatched. Per germline, CDR1 MNHNS and CDR2 SASEGT. The CDR3 has 14 amino acids. The CDR3 region has the DNA TGTGCCAGCAGAGGGACAGGAGGGAACACTGAAGCTTTCTTT. The encoded protein is CASRGTGGNTEAFF.

The V gene is TRBV5-6, the J gene TRBJ2-1; tentative D call: TRBD2 (5 bases). The V and J ends lost 0 bases and 14 bases respectively, with 9 bases between them. Looked up from germline, CDR1 is SGHDT and CDR2 is YYEEEE. This CDR3 comprises 11 residues. CDR3 sequence reads: CASSLGRPKFF. The CDR3 DNA follows: TGTGCCAGCAGCTTGGGGAGGCCAAAGTTCTTC.

The rearrangement uses TRBV6-1 and TRBJ2-7; 10 bases are a match to TRBD2. The CDR3 covers 14 residues. Germline V lookup: CDR1 MNHNS, CDR2 SASEGT. V was clipped by 9 bases and J by 1 base; unmatched bases: 6. The CDR3 loop reads CASRSGLASYEQYF. Written as DNA, the CDR3 is TGTGCCAGTCGGTCGGGACTAGCGTCCTACGAGCAGTACTTC.

This clone was found many times. The chain joins TRBV9 to TRBJ1-2; D not certain. CDR1 and CDR2 (germline): SGDLS, YYNGEE. The ends were cut back, 4 bases at V and 11 bases at J, with 12 bases in the middle. This CDR3 has 11 amino acids. CDR3 DNA sequence: TGTGCCAGCAGCTCGCCCCTTGGTTACACCTTC. Its protein product is CASSSPLGYTF.

In its sample, this clone was seen many times. The chain has TRBV20-1 and TRBJ2-5; possibly TRBD2 for D (5 bases). The germline gives CDR1 DFQATT, CDR2 SNEGSKA (reference sequence). The V end was cut by 6 bases, the J end by 5 bases, with 16 bases between. This CDR3 has 13 amino acids. This CDR3 is CSAIPSPGETQYF. The CDR3 DNA follows: TGCAGTGCCATCCCGAGCCCGGGGGAGACCCAGTACTTC.

This clone was found many times. The chain recombines TRBV4-1 with TRBJ2-1; the D gene is possibly TRBD2 (5 bases). Trimming cost V 4 bases and J 7 bases, with 20 bases left between them. The germline CDR1 and CDR2 sequences are MGHRA and YSYEKL. The CDR3 runs to 16 residues. The DNA for the CDR3 is TGCGCCAGCAGCCCCCGAGGAAAGAGGGTTAAGAATGAGCAGTTCTTC. It is translated as CASSPRGKRVKNEQFF.

This clone was detected ten times or more. The V and J genes are TRBV29-1 and TRBJ1-4, with D maybe TRBD1 (5 bases). Trimming pared 7 bases from V and 4 bases from J, leaving 10 bases between. The CDR3 totals 12 residues. From germline, CDR1 is SQVTM and CDR2 ANQGSEA. CDR3 protein: CSARDLNEKLFF. The CDR3 region has the DNA TGCAGCGCCAGGGACCTTAATGAAAAACTGTTTTTT.